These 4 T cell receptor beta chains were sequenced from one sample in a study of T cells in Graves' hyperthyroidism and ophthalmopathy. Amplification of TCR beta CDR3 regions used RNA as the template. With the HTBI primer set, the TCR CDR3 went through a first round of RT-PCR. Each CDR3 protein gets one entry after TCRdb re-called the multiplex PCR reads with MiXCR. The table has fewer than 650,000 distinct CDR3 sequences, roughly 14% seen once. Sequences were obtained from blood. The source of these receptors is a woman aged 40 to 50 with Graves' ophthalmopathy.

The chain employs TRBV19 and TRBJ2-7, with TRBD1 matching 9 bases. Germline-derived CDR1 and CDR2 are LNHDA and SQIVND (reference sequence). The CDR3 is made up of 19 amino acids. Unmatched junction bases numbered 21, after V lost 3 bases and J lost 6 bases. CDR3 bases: TGTGCCAGTAGTATCGGGACAGGGTACCAGCGGGCCACTCCCGGCGAGCAGTACTTC. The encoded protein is CASSIGTGYQRATPGEQYF.

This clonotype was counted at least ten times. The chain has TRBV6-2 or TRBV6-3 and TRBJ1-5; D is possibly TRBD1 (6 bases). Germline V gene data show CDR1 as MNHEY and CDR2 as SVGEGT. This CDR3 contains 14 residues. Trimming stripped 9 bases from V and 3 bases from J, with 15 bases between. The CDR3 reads CASLDWGANQPQHF. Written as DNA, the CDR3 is TGTGCCAGTCTTGACTGGGGGGCCAATCAGCCCCAGCATTTT.

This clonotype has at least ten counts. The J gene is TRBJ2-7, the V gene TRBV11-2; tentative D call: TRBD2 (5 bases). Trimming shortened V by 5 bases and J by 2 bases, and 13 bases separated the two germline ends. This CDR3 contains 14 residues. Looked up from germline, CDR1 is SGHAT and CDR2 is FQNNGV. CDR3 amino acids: CASSPVRAAYEQYF. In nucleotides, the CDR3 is TGTGCCAGCAGCCCCGTAAGAGCGGCCTACGAGCAGTACTTC.

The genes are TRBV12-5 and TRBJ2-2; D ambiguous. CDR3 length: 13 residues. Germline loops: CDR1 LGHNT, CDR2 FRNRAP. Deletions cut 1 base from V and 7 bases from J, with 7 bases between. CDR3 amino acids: CASGLDLGGELFF. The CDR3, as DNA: TGTGCTAGTGGTTTGGATCTCGGCGGGGAGCTGTTTTTT.